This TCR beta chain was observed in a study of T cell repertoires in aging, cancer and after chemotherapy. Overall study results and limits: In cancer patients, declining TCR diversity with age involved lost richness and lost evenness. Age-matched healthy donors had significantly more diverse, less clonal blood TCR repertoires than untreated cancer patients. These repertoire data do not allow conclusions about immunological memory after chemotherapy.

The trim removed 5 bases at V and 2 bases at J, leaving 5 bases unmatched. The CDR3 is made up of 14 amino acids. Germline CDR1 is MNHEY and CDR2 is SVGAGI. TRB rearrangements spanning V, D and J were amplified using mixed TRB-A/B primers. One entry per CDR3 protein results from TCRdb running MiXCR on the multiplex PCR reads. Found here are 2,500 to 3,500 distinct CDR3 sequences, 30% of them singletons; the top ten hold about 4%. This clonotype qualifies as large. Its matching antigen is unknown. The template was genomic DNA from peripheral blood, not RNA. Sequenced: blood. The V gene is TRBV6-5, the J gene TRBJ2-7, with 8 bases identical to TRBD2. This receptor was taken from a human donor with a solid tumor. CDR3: CASSGTSGPYEQYF. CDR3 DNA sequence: TGTGCCAGCAGTGGCACTAGCGGCCCCTACGAGCAGTACTTC.